The rows below give T cell receptor beta chains drawn from one sample of a study of T cell responses to AZD1222 COVID-19 vaccine. Sequenced by immunoSEQ multiplex PCR; TCRdb stores in-frame clones only, minus some. The sample has 120,000 or so clones, over 75% seen once. Sample: peripheral blood, taken on day 0 of AZD1222 vaccination. The receptors were sampled from an adult in good health. The CDR3 runs from the conserved cysteine through the conserved F or W. A D gene is named only where the DNA matches it firmly. Clone size is shown for a subset of rows, as once, few, many or a class of expanded clone.

J gene	V gene	clone size	D gene	CDR3 DNA	CDR3 protein
TRBJ2-5	TRBV4-2	NA	NA	TGTGCCAGCAGCCAAGATCCTGTCAGACAAGAGACCCAGTACTTC	CASSQDPVRQETQYF
TRBJ2-5	TRBV27	NA	TRBD1	TGTGCCAGCAGCCCAGGGGGTTTGAGGTCGGAGACCCAGTACTTC	CASSPGGLRSETQYF
TRBJ2-3	TRBV4-3	NA	NA	TGCGCCAGCAGCCGAGGGACACGGGGTGATGATACGCAGTATTTT	CASSRGTRGDDTQYF
TRBJ2-2	TRBV29-1	NA	TRBD1	TGCAGCGTAGGGGTCCGGGACAGGGCTACCGGGGAGCTGTTTTTT	CSVGVRDRATGELFF
TRBJ2-1	TRBV11-2	NA	NA	TGTGCCAGCAGCTTAGGAGACAGCCTTCCGCAGTTCTTC	CASSLGDSLPQFF
TRBJ1-1	TRBV5-1	NA	NA	TGCGCCAGCAGCTTGGCCCCGAACACTGAAGCTTTCTTT	CASSLAPNTEAFF
TRBJ2-1	TRBV4-1	NA	NA	TGCGCCAGCAGCCAAGTTGGGAATGAGCAGTTCTTC	CASSQVGNEQFF
TRBJ2-7	TRBV27	NA	NA	TGTGCCAGCAGCCGGCCGAGGGAAGAGCAGTACTTC	CASSRPREEQYF
TRBJ1-5	TRBV4-1	NA	NA	TGCGCCAGCAGCTACGAGGCAGGGAGCAATCAGCCCCAGCATTTT	CASSYEAGSNQPQHF
TRBJ1-5	TRBV10-3	NA	TRBD1	TGTGCCTCAAGGCCCGGACAGGGTCTCGGGTTTGGCAATCAGCCCCAGCATTTT	CASRPGQGLGFGNQPQHF
TRBJ2-7	TRBV5-6	few	NA	TGTGCCAGCAGCTTCTCCGGGTACGAGCAGTACTTC	CASSFSGYEQYF
TRBJ2-5	TRBV5-4	NA	TRBD1	TGTGCCAGCAGCTCCCTTCAGGGGGCTGGGGAGACCCAGTACTTC	CASSSLQGAGETQYF
TRBJ2-1	TRBV11-2	NA	NA	TGTGCCAGCAGCTTACCGTCGGGTGAGCAGTTCTTC	CASSLPSGEQFF